This is a list of T cell receptor beta chains from one sample in a study of shared clonotypes between healthy human individuals. Libraries were prepared by immunoSEQ multiplex PCR; TCRdb keeps only in-frame clonotypes and omits some of them. This table holds over a million clones, about 70% found once. The sequencing sample was made of memory CD4+ T cells sorted from blood. The receptor set was obtained from a young man in good health. Both conserved end residues are trimmed from each CDR3. The D gene is left open where the match is weak.

d_call	j_call	v_call	cdr3_aa
TRBD1	TRBJ2-7	TRBV5-1	ASSLGAGGWYEQY
-	TRBJ2-1	TRBV7-2	ASSRTSLSNEQF
TRBD2	TRBJ2-1	TRBV5-1	ASSSGLAGGYNEQF
-	TRBJ2-5	TRBV10-3	AISESGVETQY
-	TRBJ2-3	TRBV7-9	ASSIGQPSTDTQY
-	TRBJ1-1	TRBV6-6	ASSPISIPKPEAF
TRBD2	TRBJ2-1	TRBV27	ASSGRGSYNEQF
-	TRBJ1-1	TRBV6-1	ASSVGGAANTEAF
-	TRBJ2-5	TRBV5-1	ASSGSGTGETQY
TRBD2	TRBJ2-7	TRBV5-5	ASSLSPSGLYEQY
-	TRBJ2-1	TRBV30	AWSSGPNEQF
TRBD1	TRBJ2-1	TRBV19	ASSLTGAREFGEQF
-	TRBJ2-3	TRBV16	ASSRKEGGTQY
TRBD1	TRBJ2-5	TRBV5-1	ASSAQGAIRQETQY
TRBD1	TRBJ1-1	TRBV19	ASSMTGANTEAF
TRBD1	TRBJ2-5	TRBV7-3	ASSLSGTGAWTQY
TRBD1	TRBJ2-5	TRBV19	ASRRQGEETQY
-	TRBJ2-2	TRBV18	ASSPPGQRPSAGELF
-	TRBJ1-2	TRBV4-3	ASSQDRGRIT
TRBD1	TRBJ2-3	TRBV5-4	ASAGTGVSGIFTDTQY
TRBD1	TRBJ1-5	TRBV6-1	ASSEQTGGGGQPQH
-	TRBJ1-5	TRBV5-6	ASSFLQGGQPQH
TRBD1	TRBJ2-7	TRBV18	ASSTGQADAEEQY
-	TRBJ1-1	TRBV4-1	ASSQGRAAAEAF
TRBD1	TRBJ1-2	TRBV6-5	ASSKTGVYGYT
TRBD1	TRBJ2-4	TRBV5-1	ASSRQGAGNIQY
TRBD2	TRBJ2-1	TRBV2	ATKRDYSYNEQF
-	TRBJ1-3	TRBV7-6	ASSSSGNSGNTIY
-	TRBJ2-1	TRBV7-3	ASSLIPRPGRGDEQF
-	TRBJ2-1	TRBV18	ASSPPTSAGSHEQF
-	TRBJ1-2	TRBV15	ATSSLQGNYGYT
TRBD1	TRBJ1-4	TRBV12-5	ASGLGQGKTNEKLF
-	TRBJ1-1	TRBV10-1	ASSESTSGGRNTEAF
-	TRBJ2-4	TRBV19	ASSMVVAGPQNIQY
-	TRBJ2-3	TRBV29-1	SVGVAGVTDTQY
-	TRBJ1-4	TRBV30	AWRSPSNEKLF
TRBD1	TRBJ1-2	TRBV6-6	ASSYSTGGTGYT
-	TRBJ2-5	TRBV5-1	ASRGGATETQY
-	TRBJ1-2	TRBV7-2	ASRAGGVYGYT
-	TRBJ2-3	TRBV11-3	ASSLLVGTSTDTQY
-	TRBJ2-2	TRBV7-6	ASSLGGSNTGELF
-	TRBJ1-2	TRBV19	ASSNKNYGYT
TRBD1	TRBJ2-1	TRBV6-5	ASSYTSTGEQF
-	TRBJ1-5	TRBV7-2	ASSLVAGISNQPQH
TRBD2	TRBJ2-5	TRBV27	ASSLKRASGGGETQY
-	TRBJ2-3	TRBV29-1	SVRLLTSTDTQY
-	TRBJ2-1	TRBV19	ASSISEGYNEQF
-	TRBJ2-3	TRBV7-2	ASSLDTDTQY
TRBD2	TRBJ2-1	TRBV5-4	ASSLVASGRNEQF
-	TRBJ2-1	TRBV7-9	ASSLYRAGGYNEQF
-	TRBJ2-5	TRBV7-9	ASSFFGGREETQY